The T cell receptor (beta chain) under discussion was sequenced for a study of CD8+CD57+ T cells in acquired aplastic anemia. TCR beta VDJ and CDR3 were profiled, and genomic DNA was the template. TCRdb re-derived calls from the reads in MiXCR, one entry per CDR3 protein. This sample has some 180,000 distinct CDR3 sequences; 40% to 55% occur once, and the top ten carry 2.9%. The germline V gene encodes CDR1 SQVTM and CDR2 ANQGSEA. V gave up 3 bases and J gave up 0 bases, with 6 bases separating them. This CDR3 comprises 13 residues. Source material: sorted CD4+, CD8+, or CD8+CD57+ T cells (not recorded which) from PBMCs. The chain couples TRBV29-1 to TRBJ1-5; the D gene is possibly TRBD1 (5 bases). The receptor's source is a human donor in good health. The CDR3 bases are TGCAGCGTTGAGGGGGATAGCAATCAGCCCCAGCATTTT. It codes for CSVEGDSNQPQHF.